The sequence of this TCR beta chain was determined in a study of cytomegalovirus exposure and HLA in healthy donors. Study-level findings and limits: Most TCR sequences were uncommon, yet certain public TCRs appeared in many donors. HLA restriction was apparent for most CMV-associated TCR beta chains in a later analysis. Overall, around 160 TCR beta chains were annotated as cytomegalovirus-associated.

Primers for the PCR totalled 60 Vbeta and 13 Jbeta. Sequenced by immunoSEQ multiplex PCR; TCRdb stores in-frame clones only, minus some. The repertoire holds about 170,000 clones, with approximately 80% as singletons. On this clone: The target antigen is unknown.

This CDR3 has 17 residues. The V gene's germline CDR1 is MDHEN and CDR2 SYDVKM. V was trimmed by 3 bases and J by 4 bases, leaving 19 bases between them. The receptor was isolated from a woman aged 45 to 65 in good health and CMV-seropositive. The sample comprised PBMCs. The chain links TRBV28 to TRBJ1-5, with a weak D call TRBD1 (6 bases). Here the CDR3 DNA reads TGTGCCAGCAGTTTTACCTGGGGGCGAAGGGAGAATCAGCCCCAGCATTTT. This codes for CASSFTWGRRENQPQHF. Filled out from reference TRBV28 and TRBJ1-5, the complete variable domain reads DVKVTQSSRYLVKRTGEKVFLECVQDMDHENMFWYRQDPGLGLRLIYFSYDVKMKEKGDIPEGYSVSREKKERFSLILESASTNQTSMYLCASSFTWGRRENQPQHFGDGTRLSIL.